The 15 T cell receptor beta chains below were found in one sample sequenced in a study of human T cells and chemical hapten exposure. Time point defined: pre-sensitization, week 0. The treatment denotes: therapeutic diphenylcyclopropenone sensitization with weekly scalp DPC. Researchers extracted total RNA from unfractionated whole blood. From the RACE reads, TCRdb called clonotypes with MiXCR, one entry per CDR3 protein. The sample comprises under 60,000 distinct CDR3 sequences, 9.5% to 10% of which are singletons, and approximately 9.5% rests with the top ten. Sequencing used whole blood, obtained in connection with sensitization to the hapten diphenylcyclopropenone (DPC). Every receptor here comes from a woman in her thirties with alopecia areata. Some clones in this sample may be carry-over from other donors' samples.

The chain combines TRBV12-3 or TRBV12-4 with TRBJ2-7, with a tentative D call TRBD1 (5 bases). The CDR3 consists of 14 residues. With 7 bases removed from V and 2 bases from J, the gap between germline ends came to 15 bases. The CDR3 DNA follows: TGTGCCAGCAACGCAGGGCAGGAGACCTACGAGCAGTACTTC. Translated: CASNAGQETYEQYF.

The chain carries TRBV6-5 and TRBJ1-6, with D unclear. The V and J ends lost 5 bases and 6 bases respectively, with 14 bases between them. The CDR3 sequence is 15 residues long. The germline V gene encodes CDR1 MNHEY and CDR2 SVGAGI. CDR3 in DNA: TGTGCCAGCAGTAGCCCAGGCCGCTCTAATTCACCCCTCCACTTT. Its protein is CASSSPGRSNSPLHF.

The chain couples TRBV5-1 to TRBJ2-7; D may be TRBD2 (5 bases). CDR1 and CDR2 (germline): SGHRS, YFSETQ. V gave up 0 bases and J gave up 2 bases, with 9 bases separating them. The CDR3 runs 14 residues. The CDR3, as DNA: TGCGCCAGCAGCTTGGGTCACGGGACCTACGAGCAGTACTTC. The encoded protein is CASSLGHGTYEQYF. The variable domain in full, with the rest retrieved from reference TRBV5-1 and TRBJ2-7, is KAGVTQTPRYLIKTRGQQVTLSCSPISGHRSVSWYQQTPGQGLQFLFEYFSETQRNKGNFPGRFSGRQFSNSRSEMNVSTLELGDSALYLCASSLGHGTYEQYFGPGTRLTVT.

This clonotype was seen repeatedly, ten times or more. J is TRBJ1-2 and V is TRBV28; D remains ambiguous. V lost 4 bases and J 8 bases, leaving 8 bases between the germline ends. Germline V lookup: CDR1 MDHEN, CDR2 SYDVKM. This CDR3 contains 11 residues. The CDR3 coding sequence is TGTGCCAGCAGTTCGTCTCACGGCTACACCTTC. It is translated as CASSSSHGYTF.

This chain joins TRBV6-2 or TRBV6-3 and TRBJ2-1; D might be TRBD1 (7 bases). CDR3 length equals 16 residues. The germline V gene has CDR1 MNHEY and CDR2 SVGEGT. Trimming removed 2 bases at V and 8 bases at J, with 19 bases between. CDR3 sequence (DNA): TGTGCCAGCAGTTACGGGAGGACAGGTGGTCGCGATGAGCAGTTCTTC. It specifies CASSYGRTGGRDEQFF.

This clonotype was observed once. Written as DNA, the CDR3 is TGTGCCAGCAGCGCCCGGCAGGGAGACGAGACCCAGTACTTC. Its translation is CASSARQGDETQYF. The rearrangement links TRBV14 to TRBJ2-5; D is perhaps TRBD1 or TRBD2 (5 bases each). CDR1 is SGHDN and CDR2 is FVKESK in the germline V gene. The CDR3 contains 14 residues. Between the trimmed V and J ends, which lost 5 bases and 5 bases, there was a span of 15 bases.

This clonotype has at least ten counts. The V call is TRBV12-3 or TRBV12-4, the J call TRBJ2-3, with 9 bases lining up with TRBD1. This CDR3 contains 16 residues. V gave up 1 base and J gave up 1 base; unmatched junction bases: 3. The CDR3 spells CASSLVQGAGTDTQYF. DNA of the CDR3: TGTGCCAGCAGTTTAGTACAGGGGGCAGGCACAGATACGCAGTATTTT.

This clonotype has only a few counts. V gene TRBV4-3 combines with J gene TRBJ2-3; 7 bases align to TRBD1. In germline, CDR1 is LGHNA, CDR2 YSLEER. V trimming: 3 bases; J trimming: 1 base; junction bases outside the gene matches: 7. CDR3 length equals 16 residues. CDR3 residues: CASSHLPGQRTDTQYF. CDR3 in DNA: TGCGCCAGCAGCCACCTGCCGGGACAGCGCACAGATACGCAGTATTTT.

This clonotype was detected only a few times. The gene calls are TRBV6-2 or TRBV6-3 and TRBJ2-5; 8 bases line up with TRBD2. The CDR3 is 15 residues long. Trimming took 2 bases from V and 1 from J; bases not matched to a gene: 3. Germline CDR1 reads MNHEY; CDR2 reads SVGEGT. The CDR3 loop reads CASSYELAVQETQYF. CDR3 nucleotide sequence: TGTGCCAGCAGTTACGAACTAGCGGTCCAAGAGACCCAGTACTTC.

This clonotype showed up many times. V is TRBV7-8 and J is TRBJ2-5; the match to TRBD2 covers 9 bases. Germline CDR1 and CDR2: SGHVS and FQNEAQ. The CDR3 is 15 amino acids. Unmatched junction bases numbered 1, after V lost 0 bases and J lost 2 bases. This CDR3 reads CASSLALAGQETQYF. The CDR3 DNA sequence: TGTGCCAGCAGCTTAGCGCTAGCGGGGCAAGAGACCCAGTACTTC.

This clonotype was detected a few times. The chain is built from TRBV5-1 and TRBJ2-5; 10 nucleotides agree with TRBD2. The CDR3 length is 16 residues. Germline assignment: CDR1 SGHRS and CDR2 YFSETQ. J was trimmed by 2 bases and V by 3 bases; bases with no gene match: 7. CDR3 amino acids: CASSSSGGALQETQYF. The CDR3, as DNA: TGCGCCAGCAGCTCCAGCGGGGGGGCCTTACAAGAGACCCAGTACTTC.

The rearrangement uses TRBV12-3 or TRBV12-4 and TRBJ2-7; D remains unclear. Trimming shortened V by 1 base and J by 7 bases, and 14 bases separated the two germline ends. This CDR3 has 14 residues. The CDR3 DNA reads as TGTGCCAGCAGTTTAGGGTTGGGTCCCGCAGAGCAGTACTTC. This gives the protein CASSLGLGPAEQYF.

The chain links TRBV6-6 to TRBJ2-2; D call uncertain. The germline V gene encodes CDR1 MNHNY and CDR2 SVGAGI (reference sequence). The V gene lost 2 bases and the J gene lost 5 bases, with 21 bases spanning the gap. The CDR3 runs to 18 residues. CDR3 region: CASSYPREATFSTGELFF. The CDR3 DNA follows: TGTGCCAGCAGTTACCCCAGAGAAGCCACATTTTCGACCGGGGAGCTGTTTTTT.

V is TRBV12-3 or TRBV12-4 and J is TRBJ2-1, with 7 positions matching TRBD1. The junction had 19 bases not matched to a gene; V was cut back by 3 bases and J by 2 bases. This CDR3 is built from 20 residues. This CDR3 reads CASSFPKGTVSKDPYNEQFF. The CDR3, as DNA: TGTGCCAGCAGTTTTCCCAAAGGGACAGTTTCCAAAGACCCCTACAATGAGCAGTTCTTC.

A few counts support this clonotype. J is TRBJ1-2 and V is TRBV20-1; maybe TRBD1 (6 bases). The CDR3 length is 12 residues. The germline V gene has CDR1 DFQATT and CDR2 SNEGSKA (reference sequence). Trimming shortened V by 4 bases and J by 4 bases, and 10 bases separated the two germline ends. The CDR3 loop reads CSAKSGAYGYTF. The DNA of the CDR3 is TGCAGTGCTAAATCGGGGGCCTATGGCTACACCTTC.